This paragraph reports one TCR beta chain. The data originate from a study of cytomegalovirus exposure and HLA in healthy donors. Amplification used 60 Vbeta primers and 13 Jbeta primers. As originally analysed: Among the unique TCR beta chains that a later analysis counted, about 84 million in all, 10 million to 11 million were shared. Sequencing used immunoSEQ multiplex PCR; TCRdb keeps in-frame clones, though not all of them. The V and J calls and clone size come from that table; D and trimming were worked out from the DNA. The sample includes 130,000 to 150,000 clones, around 80% seen only once; the top ten take roughly 2%. V was shortened by 3 bases and J by 8 bases, with 29 bases between the two germline ends. The germline CDR1 and CDR2 sequences are KGHSH and LQKENI. The CDR3 extends over 19 amino acids.

The receptor's source is a young man in good health and CMV-seronegative. The V call is TRBV18, the J call TRBJ2-1, with D perhaps matching TRBD1 (5 bases). Specimen: PBMCs. DNA for the CDR3: TGTGCCAGCTCACCCCCGCCAGGGTCGTTATCGACCCCGTTCTATGAGCAGTTCTTC. This gives the protein CASSPPPGSLSTPFYEQFF.